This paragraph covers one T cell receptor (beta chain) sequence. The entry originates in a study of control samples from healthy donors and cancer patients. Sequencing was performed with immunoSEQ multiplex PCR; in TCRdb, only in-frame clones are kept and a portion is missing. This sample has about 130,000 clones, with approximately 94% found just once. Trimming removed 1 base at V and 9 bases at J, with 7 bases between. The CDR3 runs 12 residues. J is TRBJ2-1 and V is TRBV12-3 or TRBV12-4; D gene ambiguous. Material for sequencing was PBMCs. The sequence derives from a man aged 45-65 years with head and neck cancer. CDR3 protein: CASSLVVSEQFF. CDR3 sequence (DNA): TGTGCCAGCAGTTTAGTCGTCAGTGAGCAGTTCTTC.